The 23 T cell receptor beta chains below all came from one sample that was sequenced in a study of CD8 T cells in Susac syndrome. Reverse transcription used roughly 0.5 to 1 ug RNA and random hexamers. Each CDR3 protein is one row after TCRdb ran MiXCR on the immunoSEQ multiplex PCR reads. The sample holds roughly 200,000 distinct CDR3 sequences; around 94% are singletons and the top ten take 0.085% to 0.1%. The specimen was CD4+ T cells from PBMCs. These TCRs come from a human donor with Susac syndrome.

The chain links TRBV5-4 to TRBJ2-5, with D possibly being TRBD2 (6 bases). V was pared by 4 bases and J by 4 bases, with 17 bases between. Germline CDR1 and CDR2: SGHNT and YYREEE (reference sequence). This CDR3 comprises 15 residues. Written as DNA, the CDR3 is TGTGCCAGCAGCCTGGGACTTTCCTTGGGAGAGACCCAGTACTTC. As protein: CASSLGLSLGETQYF.

The CDR3 is CASSEVGGSGGYTF. CDR3 in DNA: TGTGCCAGCAGTGAAGTGGGAGGGTCAGGGGGCTACACCTTC. V gene TRBV25-1 combines with J gene TRBJ1-2; tentatively, D is TRBD1 (5 bases). Trimming cost V 2 bases and J 8 bases, with 15 bases left between them. The CDR3 spans 14 residues. Looked up from germline, CDR1 is MGHDK and CDR2 is SYGVNS.

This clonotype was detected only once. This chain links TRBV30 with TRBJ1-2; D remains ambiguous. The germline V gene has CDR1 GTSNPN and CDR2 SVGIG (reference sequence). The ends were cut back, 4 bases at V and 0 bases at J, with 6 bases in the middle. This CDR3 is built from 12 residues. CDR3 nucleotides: TGTGCCTGGACGGACTCTAACTATGGCTACACCTTC. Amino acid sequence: CAWTDSNYGYTF.

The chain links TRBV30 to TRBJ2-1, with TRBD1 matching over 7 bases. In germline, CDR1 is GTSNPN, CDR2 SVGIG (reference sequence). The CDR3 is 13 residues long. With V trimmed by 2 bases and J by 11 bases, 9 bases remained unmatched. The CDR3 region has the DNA TGTGCCTGGAGTATGGGACAGCTTTCCCAGCAGTTCTTC. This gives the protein CAWSMGQLSQQFF.

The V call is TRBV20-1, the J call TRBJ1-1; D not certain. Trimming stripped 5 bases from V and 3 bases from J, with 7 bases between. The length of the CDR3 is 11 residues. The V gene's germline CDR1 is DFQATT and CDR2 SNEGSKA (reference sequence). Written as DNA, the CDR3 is TGCAGTGCTTGGAAGTACACTGAAGCTTTCTTT. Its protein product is CSAWKYTEAFF.

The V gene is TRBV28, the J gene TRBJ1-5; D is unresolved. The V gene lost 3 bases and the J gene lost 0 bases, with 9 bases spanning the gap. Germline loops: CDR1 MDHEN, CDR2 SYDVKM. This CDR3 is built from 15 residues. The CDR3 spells CASSFYRYSNQPQHF. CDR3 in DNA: TGTGCCAGCAGTTTCTACAGATATAGCAATCAGCCCCAGCATTTT.

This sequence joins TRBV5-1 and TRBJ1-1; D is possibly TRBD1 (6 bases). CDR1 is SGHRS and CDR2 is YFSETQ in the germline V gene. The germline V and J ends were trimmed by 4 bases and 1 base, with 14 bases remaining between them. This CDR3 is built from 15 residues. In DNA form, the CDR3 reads TGCGCCAGCAGCGAATTACAGGGAACGAACACTGAAGCTTTCTTT. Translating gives CASSELQGTNTEAFF.

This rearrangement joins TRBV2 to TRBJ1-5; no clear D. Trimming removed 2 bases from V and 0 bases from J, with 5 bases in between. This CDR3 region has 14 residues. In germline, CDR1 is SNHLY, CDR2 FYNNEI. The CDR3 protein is CASSELNSNQPQHF. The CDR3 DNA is TGTGCCAGCAGTGAACTGAATAGCAATCAGCCCCAGCATTTT.

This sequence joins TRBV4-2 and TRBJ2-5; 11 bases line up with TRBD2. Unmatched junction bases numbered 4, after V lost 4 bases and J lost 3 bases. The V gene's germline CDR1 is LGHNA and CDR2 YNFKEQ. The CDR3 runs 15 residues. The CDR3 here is CASSRQTSGEETQYF. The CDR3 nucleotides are TGTGCCAGCAGCCGCCAGACTAGCGGGGAAGAGACCCAGTACTTC.

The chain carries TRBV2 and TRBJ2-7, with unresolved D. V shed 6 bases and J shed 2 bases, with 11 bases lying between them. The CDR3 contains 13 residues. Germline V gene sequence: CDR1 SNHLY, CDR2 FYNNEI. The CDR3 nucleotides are TGTGCCAGCAGCACGGACGGAGCCTACGAGCAGTACTTC. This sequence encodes CASSTDGAYEQYF.

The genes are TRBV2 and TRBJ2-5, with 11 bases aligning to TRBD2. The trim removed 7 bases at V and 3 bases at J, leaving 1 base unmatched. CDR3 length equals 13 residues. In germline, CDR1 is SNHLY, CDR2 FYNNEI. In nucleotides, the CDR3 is TGTGCCAGCAAGGGACTAGCGGAAGAGACCCAGTACTTC. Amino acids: CASKGLAEETQYF.

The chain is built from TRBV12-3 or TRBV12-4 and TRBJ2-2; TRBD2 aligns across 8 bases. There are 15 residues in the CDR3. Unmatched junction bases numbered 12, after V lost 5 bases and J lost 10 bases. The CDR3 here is CASSPPGLGSVELFF. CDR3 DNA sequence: TGTGCCAGCAGTCCCCCGGGACTAGGTTCTGTGGAGCTGTTTTTT.

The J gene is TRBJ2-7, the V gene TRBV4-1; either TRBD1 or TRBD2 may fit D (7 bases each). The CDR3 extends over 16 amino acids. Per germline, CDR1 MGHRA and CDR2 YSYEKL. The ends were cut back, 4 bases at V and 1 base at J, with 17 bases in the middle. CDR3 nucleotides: TGCGCCAGCAGCCCCCGGCAGGGGGGGGCATCCTACGAGCAGTACTTC. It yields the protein CASSPRQGGASYEQYF.

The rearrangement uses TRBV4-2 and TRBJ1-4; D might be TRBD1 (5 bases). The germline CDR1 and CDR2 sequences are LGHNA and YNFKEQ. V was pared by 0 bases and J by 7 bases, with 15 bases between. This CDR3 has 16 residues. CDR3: CASSQEPVGGGEKLFF. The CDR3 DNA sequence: TGTGCCAGCAGCCAAGAGCCCGTGGGGGGAGGTGAAAAACTGTTTTTT.

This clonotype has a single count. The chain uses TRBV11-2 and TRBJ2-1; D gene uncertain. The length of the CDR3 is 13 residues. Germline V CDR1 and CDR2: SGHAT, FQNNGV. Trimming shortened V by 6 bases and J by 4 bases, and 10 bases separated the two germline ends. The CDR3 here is CASSTSGYNEQFF. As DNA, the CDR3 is TGTGCCAGCAGTACCTCGGGTTACAATGAGCAGTTCTTC.

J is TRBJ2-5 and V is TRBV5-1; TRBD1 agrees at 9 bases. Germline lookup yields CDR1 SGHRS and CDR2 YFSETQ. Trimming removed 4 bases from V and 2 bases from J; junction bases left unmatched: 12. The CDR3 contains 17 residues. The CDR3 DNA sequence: TGCGCCAGCAGCAGGGACAGGGCCCCCAAAAATCAAGAGACCCAGTACTTC. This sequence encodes CASSRDRAPKNQETQYF.

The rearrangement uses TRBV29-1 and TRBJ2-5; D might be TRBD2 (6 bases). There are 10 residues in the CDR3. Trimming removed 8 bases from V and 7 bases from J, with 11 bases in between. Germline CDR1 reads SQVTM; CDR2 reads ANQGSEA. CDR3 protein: CSTLEGTQYF. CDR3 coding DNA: TGCAGCACCCTGGAGGGGACCCAGTACTTC.

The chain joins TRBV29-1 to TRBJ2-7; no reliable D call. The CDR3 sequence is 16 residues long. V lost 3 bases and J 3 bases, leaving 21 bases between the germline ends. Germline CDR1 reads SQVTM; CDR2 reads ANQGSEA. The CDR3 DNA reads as TGCAGCGTTGAGGCTAGATGGTATGGCACTAACTACGAGCAGTACTTC. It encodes CSVEARWYGTNYEQYF.

CDR3 sequence: CSAIHRGDTEAFF. In nucleotides, the CDR3 is TGCAGTGCTATTCACAGGGGAGACACTGAAGCTTTCTTT. The V and J genes are TRBV20-1 and TRBJ1-1; TRBD1 matches 7 bases. The V gene end was trimmed by 4 bases and the J gene end by 3 bases; junction bases not matched to a gene: 5. The CDR3 has 13 residues. The germline gives CDR1 DFQATT, CDR2 SNEGSKA (reference sequence).

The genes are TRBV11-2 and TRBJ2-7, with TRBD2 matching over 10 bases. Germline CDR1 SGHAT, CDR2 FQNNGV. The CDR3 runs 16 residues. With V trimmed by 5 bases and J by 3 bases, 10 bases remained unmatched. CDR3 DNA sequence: TGTGCCAGCAGCCCACTAGCGGGACCCGCCGGCTACGAGCAGTACTTC. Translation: CASSPLAGPAGYEQYF.

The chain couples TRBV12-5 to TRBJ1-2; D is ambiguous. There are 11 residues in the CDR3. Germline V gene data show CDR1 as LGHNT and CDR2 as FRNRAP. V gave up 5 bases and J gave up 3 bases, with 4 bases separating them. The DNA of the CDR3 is TGTGCTAGTGGTCCGGACTATGGCTACACCTTC. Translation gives CASGPDYGYTF.

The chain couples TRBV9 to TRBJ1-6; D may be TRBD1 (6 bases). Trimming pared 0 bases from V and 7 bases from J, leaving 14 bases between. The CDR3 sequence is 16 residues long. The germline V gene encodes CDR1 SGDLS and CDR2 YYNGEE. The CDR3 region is CASSVDQGPRNSPLHF. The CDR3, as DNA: TGTGCCAGCAGCGTAGATCAGGGGCCAAGGAATTCACCCCTCCACTTT.

The CDR3 nucleotides are TGTGCCAGCAGCTTAGCATTCGGCCCCAGCTCCTACGAGCAGTACTTC. The encoded protein is CASSLAFGPSSYEQYF. V gene TRBV7-2 combines with J gene TRBJ2-7, with no clear D. The ends were cut back, 0 bases at V and 0 bases at J, with 12 bases in the middle. Per the germline V gene, CDR1 is SGHTA and CDR2 is FQGNSA. The CDR3 is 16 residues long.